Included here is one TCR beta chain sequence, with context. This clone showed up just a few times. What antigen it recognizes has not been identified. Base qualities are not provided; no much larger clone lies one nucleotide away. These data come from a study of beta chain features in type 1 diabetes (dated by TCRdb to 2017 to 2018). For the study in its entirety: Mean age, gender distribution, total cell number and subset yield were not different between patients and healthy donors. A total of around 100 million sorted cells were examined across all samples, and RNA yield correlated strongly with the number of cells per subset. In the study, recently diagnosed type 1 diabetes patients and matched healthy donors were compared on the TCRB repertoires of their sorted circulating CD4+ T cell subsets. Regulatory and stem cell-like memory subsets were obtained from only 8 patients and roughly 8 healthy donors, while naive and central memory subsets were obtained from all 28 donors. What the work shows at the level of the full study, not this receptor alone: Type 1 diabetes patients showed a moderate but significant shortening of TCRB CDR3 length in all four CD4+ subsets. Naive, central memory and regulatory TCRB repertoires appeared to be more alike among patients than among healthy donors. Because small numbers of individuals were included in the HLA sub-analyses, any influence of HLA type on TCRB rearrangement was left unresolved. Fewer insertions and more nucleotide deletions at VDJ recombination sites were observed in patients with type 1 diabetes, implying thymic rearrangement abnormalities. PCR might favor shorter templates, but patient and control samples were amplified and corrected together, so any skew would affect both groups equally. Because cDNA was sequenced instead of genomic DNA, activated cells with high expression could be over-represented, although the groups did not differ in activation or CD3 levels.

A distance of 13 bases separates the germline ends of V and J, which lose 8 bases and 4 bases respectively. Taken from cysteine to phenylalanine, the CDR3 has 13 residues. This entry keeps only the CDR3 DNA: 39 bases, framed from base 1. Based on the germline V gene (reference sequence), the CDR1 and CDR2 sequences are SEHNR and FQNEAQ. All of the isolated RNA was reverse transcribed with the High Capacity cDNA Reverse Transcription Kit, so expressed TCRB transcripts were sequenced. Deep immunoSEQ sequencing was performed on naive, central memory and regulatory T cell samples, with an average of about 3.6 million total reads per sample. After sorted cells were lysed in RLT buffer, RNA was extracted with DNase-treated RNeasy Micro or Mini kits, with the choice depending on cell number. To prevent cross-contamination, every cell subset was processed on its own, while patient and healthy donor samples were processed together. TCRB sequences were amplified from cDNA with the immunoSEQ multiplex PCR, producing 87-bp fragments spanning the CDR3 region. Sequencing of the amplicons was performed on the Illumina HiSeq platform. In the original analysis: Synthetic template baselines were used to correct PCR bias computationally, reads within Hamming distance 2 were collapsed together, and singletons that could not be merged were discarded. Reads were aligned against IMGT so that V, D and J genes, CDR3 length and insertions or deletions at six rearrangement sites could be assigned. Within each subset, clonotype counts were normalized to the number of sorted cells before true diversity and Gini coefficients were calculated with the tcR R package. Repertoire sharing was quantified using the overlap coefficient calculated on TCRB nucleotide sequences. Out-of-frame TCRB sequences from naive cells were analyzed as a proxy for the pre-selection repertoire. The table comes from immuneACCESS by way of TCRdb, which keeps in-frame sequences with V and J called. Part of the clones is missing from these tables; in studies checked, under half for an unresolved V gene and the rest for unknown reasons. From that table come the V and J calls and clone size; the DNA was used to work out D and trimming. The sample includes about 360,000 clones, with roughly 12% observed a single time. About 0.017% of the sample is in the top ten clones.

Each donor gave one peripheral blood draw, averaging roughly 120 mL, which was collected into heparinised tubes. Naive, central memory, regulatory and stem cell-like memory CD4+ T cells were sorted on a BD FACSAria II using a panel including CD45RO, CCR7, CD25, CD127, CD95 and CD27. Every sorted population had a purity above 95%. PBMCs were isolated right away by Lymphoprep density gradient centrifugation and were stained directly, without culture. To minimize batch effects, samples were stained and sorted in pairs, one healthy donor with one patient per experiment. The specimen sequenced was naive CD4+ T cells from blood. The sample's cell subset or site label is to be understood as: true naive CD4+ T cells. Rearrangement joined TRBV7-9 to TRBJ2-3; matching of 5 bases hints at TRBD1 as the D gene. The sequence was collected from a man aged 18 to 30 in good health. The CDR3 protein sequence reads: CASGAKVPDTQYF. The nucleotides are TGTGCCAGCGGGGCCAAAGTCCCAGATACGCAGTATTTT.